Below are 32 T cell receptor beta chains sequenced from a single sample in a study of blood T cell repertoires in COVID-19 (dated by TCRdb to the early 2020s). Libraries were prepared through the immunoSEQ multiplex PCR assay. Drawn from immuneACCESS, this table holds only the in-frame rearrangements with V and J called that TCRdb kept. Clones are partly lost; checked studies trace under half to an unresolved V gene and leave the rest unexplained. The sample records 220,000 or so clones, nearly 90% of which are singletons. The ten largest clones capture roughly 16% of the sample. Sequencing was carried out using PBMCs or T cells enriched from blood (not recorded which). These receptor sequences come from a young man who had been exposed to COVID-19.

This chain connects TRBV7-3 to TRBJ2-3, with 9 positions matching TRBD2. The trim removed 1 base at V and 4 bases at J, leaving 3 bases unmatched. Germline CDR1 is SGHTA and CDR2 is FQGTGA. The CDR3 is 15 residues long. In nucleotides, the CDR3 is TGTGCCAGCAGCTTAAGCGGGGGGGCCGCAGATACGCAGTATTTT. Protein: CASSLSGGAADTQYF.

This chain's CDR3 is CASSLTVEVNTEAFF. The CDR3 region has the DNA TGTGCCAGCAGCTTGACCGTGGAGGTGAACACTGAAGCTTTCTTT. V usage is TRBV5-4 and J usage is TRBJ1-1; D gene unclear. CDR1 and CDR2 from the germline V gene are SGHNT and YYREEE (reference sequence). This CDR3 is 15 amino acids long. The germline V and J ends were trimmed by 1 base and 0 bases, with 10 bases remaining between them.

The chain links TRBV9 to TRBJ1-4, with D unclear. The CDR3 is made up of 15 amino acids. Trimming took off 0 bases at V and 6 bases at J, with 12 bases between the two ends. Looked up from germline, CDR1 is SGDLS and CDR2 is YYNGEE. The chain's CDR3 is CASSVEVAGDEKLFF. The CDR3 DNA reads TGTGCCAGCAGCGTAGAGGTGGCCGGGGATGAAAAACTGTTTTTT.

This clone turned up a few times. CDR3 in amino acids: CASSQVLGGGHYNEQFF. The CDR3 DNA follows: TGTGCCAGCAGCCAAGTACTAGGCGGGGGCCATTACAATGAGCAGTTCTTC. This chain uses TRBV3-1 (or the pseudogene TRBV3-2) with TRBJ2-1; perhaps TRBD2 as D (7 bases). The CDR3 spans 17 residues. The germline gives CDR1 LGHDT, CDR2 YNNKEL (reference sequence). V was pared by 1 base and J by 4 bases, with 17 bases between.

The chain combines TRBV4-2 with TRBJ2-5; maybe TRBD2 (6 bases). Germline assignment: CDR1 LGHNA and CDR2 YNFKEQ. CDR3 length: 14 amino acids. The V end lost 1 base, the J end lost 5 bases, and 11 bases lay between the germline ends. The CDR3 region is CASSQVGGWETQYF. CDR3 bases: TGTGCCAGCAGCCAAGTCGGGGGTTGGGAGACCCAGTACTTC.

This clone was observed a handful of times. The gene calls are TRBV2 and TRBJ1-2; 11 bases agree with TRBD1. CDR1 is SNHLY and CDR2 is FYNNEI in the germline V gene. CDR3 length: 15 residues. V lost 6 bases to trimming and J lost 6 bases; unmatched junction nucleotides: 9. The CDR3 region has the DNA TGTGCCAGCAGAGCTACCGGGACAGGGGGTCATGGCTACACCTTC. Translating it yields CASRATGTGGHGYTF.

V is TRBV19 and J is TRBJ1-2; D unresolved. V was cut by 8 bases and J by 4 bases, with 8 bases left in between. Germline CDR1 and CDR2: LNHDA and SQIVND (reference sequence). The CDR3 totals 11 residues. The CDR3 loop is CASVSLYGYTF. CDR3 sequence (DNA): TGTGCCAGTGTAAGCCTCTATGGCTACACCTTC.

This clone has only one observation. The gene calls are TRBV10-3 and TRBJ1-1; D is unresolved. The CDR3 spans 14 residues. Trimming removed 0 bases from V and 7 bases from J, with 12 bases in between. Germline CDR1 reads ENHRY; CDR2 reads SYGVKD. CDR3 amino acids: CAISESPRGGEAFF. The DNA of the CDR3 is TGTGCCATCAGTGAGTCCCCCCGCGGCGGTGAAGCTTTCTTT.

The rearrangement uses TRBV19 and TRBJ1-2; possibly TRBD1 for D (6 bases). CDR3 size: 16 residues. Germline V gives CDR1 LNHDA, CDR2 SQIVND (reference sequence). The germline V and J ends were trimmed by 0 bases and 4 bases, with 15 bases remaining between them. CDR3: CASSIDSGQYSYGYTF. The CDR3 region has the DNA TGTGCCAGTAGTATAGATTCTGGACAGTACTCCTATGGCTACACCTTC.

V and J are TRBV19 and TRBJ2-5; D remains ambiguous. Trimming pared 5 bases from V and 0 bases from J, leaving 13 bases between. Germline V lookup: CDR1 LNHDA, CDR2 SQIVND (reference sequence). This CDR3 is 15 amino acids long. DNA of the CDR3: TGTGCCAGTAGTCTTGAGATGGCGGACCAAGAGACCCAGTACTTC. Translation: CASSLEMADQETQYF.

This chain links TRBV6-2 or TRBV6-3 with TRBJ1-2, with D perhaps TRBD1 (5 bases). The CDR3 totals 13 residues. Germline CDR1 MNHEY, CDR2 SVGEGT. V lost 6 bases to trimming and J lost 7 bases, with 15 bases between them. The CDR3 DNA reads TGTGCCAGCAGCGGGCCGACAGCCGCTGGCTACACCTTC. Its protein is CASSGPTAAGYTF.

The chain links TRBV4-2 to TRBJ2-2; 8 bases fit TRBD2. The CDR3 has 16 amino acids. With V trimmed by 7 bases and J by 4 bases, 11 bases remained unmatched. Germline V gene lookup returns CDR1 LGHNA and CDR2 YNFKEQ. For the CDR3, the DNA is TGTGCCAGCAAAAAGGCGGGGGGCCTTGGCACCGGGGAGCTGTTTTTT. As protein: CASKKAGGLGTGELFF.

This chain uses TRBV24-1 with TRBJ2-2; TRBD2 aligns across 8 bases. The CDR3 loop spans 15 amino acids. J lost 5 bases, V lost 9 bases, and 10 bases had no gene match. The germline gives CDR1 KGHDR, CDR2 SFDVKD. CDR3 residues: CATGTGGQGTGELFF. The CDR3 coding sequence is TGTGCCACCGGGACGGGGGGGCAAGGGACCGGGGAGCTGTTTTTT.

The genes are TRBV7-9 and TRBJ1-1, with D unclear. The CDR3 runs 13 residues. Trimming left V 3 bases short and J 3 bases short, with 8 bases between. Germline V lookup: CDR1 SEHNR, CDR2 FQNEAQ (reference sequence). CDR3: CASSLNRDTEAFF. For the CDR3, the DNA is TGTGCCAGCAGCTTGAATCGGGACACTGAAGCTTTCTTT.

The chain carries TRBV7-2 and TRBJ2-5, with D perhaps TRBD2 (7 bases). The ends were cut back, 4 bases at V and 1 base at J, with 16 bases in the middle. This CDR3 is 16 amino acids long. Germline assignment: CDR1 SGHTA and CDR2 FQGNSA. The CDR3 DNA reads as TGTGCCAGCAGCTCCTTTGGGGGGGCGCGCCAAGAGACCCAGTACTTC. It translates to CASSSFGGARQETQYF.

This CDR3 is CASSMWGLAAGDTDTQYF. The CDR3 DNA is TGTGCCAGTAGTATGTGGGGACTAGCAGCGGGGGACACAGATACGCAGTATTTT. The chain joins TRBV19 to TRBJ2-3, with 9 bases fitting TRBD2. Germline loops: CDR1 LNHDA, CDR2 SQIVND (reference sequence). The CDR3 has 18 amino acids. With V trimmed by 3 bases and J by 2 bases, 12 bases remained unmatched.

The genes are TRBV4-1 and TRBJ2-1; D is perhaps TRBD2 (7 bases). The V gene's germline CDR1 is MGHRA and CDR2 YSYEKL. The CDR3 runs to 16 residues. V lost 0 bases, J lost 3 bases, and 12 bases lay in between. The CDR3 protein is CASSQDGRGGYNEQFF. CDR3 in DNA: TGCGCCAGCAGCCAAGATGGGAGGGGGGGCTACAATGAGCAGTTCTTC.

This chain connects TRBV3-1 (or the pseudogene TRBV3-2) to TRBJ1-2; the match to TRBD1 covers 9 bases. The germline V gene has CDR1 LGHDT and CDR2 YNNKEL (reference sequence). V trimming: 4 bases; J trimming: 4 bases; junction bases outside the gene matches: 7. The CDR3 consists of 15 residues. CDR3 coding DNA: TGTGCCAGCAGCCTACAGGGGGCAAACTTCTATGGCTACACCTTC. The encoded protein is CASSLQGANFYGYTF.

This rearrangement joins TRBV5-1 to TRBJ1-2; D is uncertain. CDR3 length: 14 amino acids. CDR1 and CDR2 from the germline V gene are SGHRS and YFSETQ. V lost 0 bases and J 4 bases, leaving 10 bases between the germline ends. The DNA for the CDR3 is TGCGCCAGCAGCTTGGATTTTCAGATCTATGGCTACACCTTC. Protein sequence: CASSLDFQIYGYTF.

The V gene is TRBV30, the J gene TRBJ1-5, with D tentatively TRBD1 (6 bases). Trimming removed 1 base from V and 5 bases from J, with 24 bases in between. CDR1 is GTSNPN, CDR2 SVGIG, per germline (reference sequence). The CDR3 is made up of 18 amino acids. CDR3 region: CAWSDVGFGQSSYQPQHF. The DNA of the CDR3 is TGTGCCTGGAGTGATGTCGGGTTCGGACAGAGTTCTTATCAGCCCCAGCATTTT.

The rearrangement joins TRBV3-1 (or the pseudogene TRBV3-2) to TRBJ2-7; D not certain. V was shortened by 4 bases and J by 4 bases, with 17 bases between the two germline ends. Germline V CDR1 and CDR2: LGHDT, YNNKEL (reference sequence). The CDR3 totals 15 residues. CDR3 coding DNA: TGTGCCAGCAGCCCCACAGAATCTAAGCCTTACGAGCAGTACTTC. Protein: CASSPTESKPYEQYF.

The chain recombines TRBV5-6 with TRBJ2-7, with 11 positions matching TRBD2. This CDR3 is built from 14 residues. Germline trimming cut 0 bases from V and 7 bases from J; bases unmatched to any gene: 3. Germline CDR1 is SGHDT and CDR2 is YYEEEE. Here the CDR3 reads CASSLVPSGGEQYF. The CDR3 DNA reads TGTGCCAGCAGCTTGGTTCCTAGCGGGGGGGAGCAGTACTTC.

This chain connects TRBV4-3 to TRBJ2-3; 8 positions match TRBD2. J lost 2 bases, V lost 0 bases, and 7 bases had no gene match. The germline CDR1 and CDR2 sequences are LGHNA and YSLEER. The CDR3 spans 17 residues. The CDR3 coding sequence is TGCGCCAGCAGCCAAGATCCAGCGGGGGCTCCCACAGATACGCAGTATTTT. Its protein product is CASSQDPAGAPTDTQYF.

This clone was found a few times. The CDR3 nucleotides read TGCGCCAGCAGCTTGGTACAGAATAATCCTGAAGCTTTCTTT. Translation: CASSLVQNNPEAFF. The genes are TRBV5-1 and TRBJ1-1, with unresolved D. The CDR3 spans 14 residues. Germline loops: CDR1 SGHRS, CDR2 YFSETQ. Trimming removed 0 bases from V and 6 bases from J, with 12 bases in between.

The V gene is TRBV4-1, the J gene TRBJ2-1; 7 bases map to TRBD1. From germline, CDR1 is MGHRA and CDR2 YSYEKL. J was trimmed by 4 bases and V by 4 bases; bases with no gene match: 7. The length of the CDR3 is 15 residues. The CDR3 sequence is CASSPGTEIYNEQFF. The CDR3 DNA reads as TGCGCCAGCAGCCCCGGGACAGAGATTTACAATGAGCAGTTCTTC.

This chain connects TRBV5-4 to TRBJ1-5; D unclear. CDR1 is SGHNT, CDR2 YYREEE, per germline (reference sequence). The CDR3 is 14 amino acids. V lost 0 bases to trimming and J lost 0 bases, with 4 bases between them. CDR3 protein: CASSLGGSNQPQHF. Here the CDR3 DNA reads TGTGCCAGCAGCTTGGGAGGTAGCAATCAGCCCCAGCATTTT.

CDR3 sequence: CASSGASRPTEAFF. CDR3 coding DNA: TGTGCCAGCAGTGGGGCCTCCAGGCCAACTGAAGCTTTCTTT. The V and J genes are TRBV2 and TRBJ1-1, with D unresolved. CDR1 and CDR2 (germline): SNHLY, FYNNEI. The germline V and J ends were trimmed by 4 bases and 5 bases, with 14 bases remaining between them. This CDR3 spans 14 amino acids.

J is TRBJ2-7 and V is TRBV2, with TRBD1 matching 9 bases. V was pared by 1 base and J by 5 bases, with 9 bases of the junction left unmatched. The germline V gene has CDR1 SNHLY and CDR2 FYNNEI. The CDR3 sequence is 16 residues long. DNA of the CDR3: TGTGCCAGCAGTGAAGTTTATGGGACAGGGTCCCACGAGCAGTACTTC. Translating gives CASSEVYGTGSHEQYF.

The chain combines TRBV30 with TRBJ1-2; D is undetermined. V lost 4 bases, J lost 14 bases, and 17 bases lay in between. There are 11 residues in the CDR3. Germline assignment: CDR1 GTSNPN and CDR2 SVGIG (reference sequence). The DNA of the CDR3 is TGTGCCTGGATTACCGGGAACGCGGGTACCTTC. This translates into CAWITGNAGTF.

This chain joins TRBV4-3 and TRBJ1-3; TRBD1 is a possible D gene (6 bases). The V gene lost 1 base and the J gene lost 3 bases, with 10 bases spanning the gap. Germline CDR1 and CDR2: LGHNA and YSLEER. CDR3 length equals 15 residues. CDR3 coding DNA: TGCGCCAGCAGCCAAGTAGTCAGGGGTGGAAACACCATATATTTT. Residues: CASSQVVRGGNTIYF.

The V call is TRBV10-2, the J call TRBJ2-1; TRBD1 matches at 9 bases. The germline V gene has CDR1 WSHSY and CDR2 SAAADI. After removal of 7 bases from V and 5 bases from J, the junction contained 6 bases not matched to a gene. This CDR3 region has 14 residues. The CDR3: CASNGDRDNNEQFF. DNA for the CDR3: TGCGCCAGCAATGGGGACAGGGATAACAATGAGCAGTTCTTC.

This clone was found once. This rearrangement joins TRBV30 to TRBJ1-6; 8 bases match TRBD1. The CDR3 length is 15 residues. The germline gives CDR1 GTSNPN, CDR2 SVGIG (reference sequence). V trimming: 5 bases; J trimming: 8 bases; junction bases outside the gene matches: 11. CDR3 bases: TGTGCCTGGGCGACAGGGGAATTGAGTGATTCACCCCTCCACTTT. This translates into CAWATGELSDSPLHF.